This TCR beta chain comes out of a study of early T cells in non-severe SARS-CoV-2 infection. The library protocol tagged individual cDNA molecules with unique molecular identifiers. Using its own MiXCR run on the 5' RACE reads, TCRdb lists one record per CDR3 protein. The sample contains 85,000 to 120,000 distinct CDR3 sequences, around 13% of which appear only once. Trimming pared 4 bases from V and 5 bases from J, leaving 15 bases between. The CDR3 is 15 amino acids. CDR1 is SGDLS and CDR2 is YYNGEE in the germline V gene. This clonotype has at least ten counts. What it recognizes is unknown. Study-level points and caveats: Anti-spike CD8 responses were favored by VDJdb matching, which missed private and CD4 specificities.

Sequenced: whole blood. The chain carries TRBV9 and TRBJ2-2; TRBD2 might be the D (6 bases). The receptor was derived from an adult who was a healthcare worker with PCR-confirmed SARS-CoV-2 infection or an uninfected control (not recorded which). DNA for the CDR3: TGTGCCAGCAGCCCTACCCCAGGGAGGACCGGGGAGCTGTTTTTT. Residues: CASSPTPGRTGELFF. Combining the CDR3 with reference TRBV9 and TRBJ2-2 gives the whole variable domain DSGVTQTPKHLITATGQRVTLRCSPRSGDLSVYWYQQSLDQGLQFLIQYYNGEERAKGNILERFSAQQFPDLHSELNLSSLELGDSALYFCASSPTPGRTGELFFGEGSRLTVL.